This entry concerns a single TCR beta chain. This specimen comes from a study of blood T cell repertoires in COVID-19. Study overall: Researchers got acute and convalescent COVID-19 samples from the United States, Italy and Spain. PBMCs, B-cell-depleted T cells, or T cells provided the cDNA or gDNA that made up the material.

Here immunoSEQ multiplex PCR was the method, and the copy in TCRdb shows in-frame clones only, minus some. Among roughly 59,000 clones, roughly 81% were seen once, and the ten largest hold 15% to 18%. The origin of this receptor is a man older than 75 with acute or convalescent COVID-19. The sample comprised peripheral blood.

CDR3 DNA sequence: TGTGCAAGTCGTTTAGGCCAGGGAAATGTTGAAGCTTTCTTT. This sequence encodes CASRLGQGNVEAFF. The V call is TRBV12-2, the J call TRBJ1-1; the DNA was not used to check the table's D call, TRBD1. TRBV12-2 is tagged as a pseudogene. The CDR3 has 14 amino acids.